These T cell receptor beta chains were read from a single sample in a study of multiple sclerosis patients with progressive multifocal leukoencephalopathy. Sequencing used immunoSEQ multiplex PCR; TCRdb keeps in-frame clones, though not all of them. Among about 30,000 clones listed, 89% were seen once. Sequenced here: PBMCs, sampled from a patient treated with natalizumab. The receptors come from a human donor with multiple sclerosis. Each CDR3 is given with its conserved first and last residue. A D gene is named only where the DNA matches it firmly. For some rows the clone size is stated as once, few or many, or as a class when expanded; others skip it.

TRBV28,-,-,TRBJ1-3,CASSYSRPGNTIYF,TGTGCCAGCAGTTATAGTAGACCTGGAAACACCATATATTTT
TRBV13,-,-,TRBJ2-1,CASSSTGLSNNEQFF,TGTGCCAGCAGCTCAACCGGGCTTTCAAACAATGAGCAGTTCTTC
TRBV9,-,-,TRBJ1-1,CASSPSSGTEAFF,TGTGCCAGCAGCCCCTCGTCGGGGACTGAAGCTTTCTTT
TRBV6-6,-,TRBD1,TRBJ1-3,CASSFAGTETGNTIYF,TGTGCCAGCAGTTTCGCCGGGACAGAGACTGGAAACACCATATATTTT
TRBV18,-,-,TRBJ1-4,CASSEQGYATNEKLFF,TGTGCCAGCTCGGAACAGGGATATGCAACTAATGAAAAACTGTTTTTT
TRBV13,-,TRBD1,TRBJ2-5,CAGSIPNRGQETQYF,TGTGCCGGCAGCATCCCTAACAGGGGACAAGAGACCCAGTACTTC
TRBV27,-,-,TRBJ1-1,CASSFPDTEAFF,TGTGCCAGCAGTTTCCCGGACACTGAAGCTTTCTTT
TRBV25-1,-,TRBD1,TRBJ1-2,CASSADREIGGYTF,TGTGCCAGCAGTGCGGACAGGGAGATCGGTGGCTACACCTTC
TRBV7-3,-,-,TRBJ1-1,CASSLGDFGTEAFF,TGTGCCAGCAGCTTGGGGGATTTCGGAACTGAAGCTTTCTTT
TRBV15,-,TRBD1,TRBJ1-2,CATSRATGGVRYTF,TGTGCCACCAGCAGGGCGACAGGGGGGGTGAGGTACACCTTC
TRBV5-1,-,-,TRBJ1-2,CASSLGGHRNYGYTF,TGCGCCAGCAGCTTGGGGGGGCATCGTAACTATGGCTACACCTTC
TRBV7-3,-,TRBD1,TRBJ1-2,CASSLMGTGGYTF,TGTGCCAGCAGCTTAATGGGGACAGGGGGCTACACCTTC
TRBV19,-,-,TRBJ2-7,CASSMGTPSHEQYF,TGTGCCAGTAGTATGGGGACACCTTCCCACGAGCAGTACTTC
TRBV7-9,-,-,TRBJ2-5,CASSLLGIARGMTETQYF,TGTGCCAGCTCCCTTCTGGGGATAGCACGGGGCATGACAGAGACCCAGTACTTC
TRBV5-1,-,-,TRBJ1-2,CASTGGEGYTF,TGCGCCAGCACCGGCGGGGAGGGCTACACCTTC
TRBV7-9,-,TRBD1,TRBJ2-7,CASSARQGSAYEQYF,TGTGCCAGCAGCGCAAGACAGGGATCGGCCTACGAGCAGTACTTC
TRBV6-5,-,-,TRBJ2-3,CASSPPAGRTDTQYF,TGTGCCAGCAGCCCTCCGGCGGGCCGCACAGATACGCAGTATTTT
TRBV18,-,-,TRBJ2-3,CASSRGDFADTQYF,TGTGCCAGCTCACGTGGAGATTTTGCAGATACGCAGTATTTT
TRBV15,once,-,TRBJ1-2,CATSSGRGSNYGYTF,TGTGCCACCAGCAGTGGCAGGGGATCTAACTATGGCTACACCTTC
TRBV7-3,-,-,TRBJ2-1,CASSLGDDQGDFF,TGTGCCAGCAGCTTAGGGGACGACCAGGGCGATTTCTTC
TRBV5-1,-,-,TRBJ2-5,CASSSGTSRGETQYF,TGCGCCAGCAGCTCTGGGACCAGCCGAGGAGAGACCCAGTACTTC
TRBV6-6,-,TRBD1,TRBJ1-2,CASTHRGRGGYTF,TGTGCCAGCACCCACAGGGGGCGAGGTGGCTACACCTTC
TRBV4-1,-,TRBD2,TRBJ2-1,CASSQPSREGVDEQFF,TGCGCCAGCAGCCAACCATCCCGGGAGGGCGTCGATGAGCAGTTCTTC
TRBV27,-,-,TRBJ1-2,CASMNGFGLGYTF,TGTGCCAGCATGAACGGGTTCGGACTTGGCTACACCTTC
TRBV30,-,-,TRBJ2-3,CAWTSKPPAREQYF,TGTGCCTGGACCTCGAAGCCACCGGCCCGGGAGCAGTATTTT
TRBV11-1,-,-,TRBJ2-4,CASSQGGGLGVAIQYF,TGTGCCAGCAGCCAAGGAGGGGGCCTGGGGGTGGCCATTCAGTACTTC
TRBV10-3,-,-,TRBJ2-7,CAISESRRETYEQYF,TGTGCCATCAGTGAGTCGAGGCGGGAAACCTACGAGCAGTACTTC
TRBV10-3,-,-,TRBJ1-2,CAIGTSGGRDGYTF,TGTGCCATCGGGACCTCCGGGGGAAGGGATGGCTACACCTTC
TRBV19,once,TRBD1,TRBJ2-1,CASSVRQGAGNNEQFF,TGTGCCAGTAGTGTACGACAGGGGGCTGGAAACAATGAGCAGTTCTTC
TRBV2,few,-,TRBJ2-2,CASSEGGRTGELFF,TGTGCCAGCAGTGAAGGGGGGAGAACCGGGGAGCTGTTTTTT
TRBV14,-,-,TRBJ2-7,CASSQGVGQRSEQYF,TGTGCCAGCAGCCAAGGGGTTGGACAACGAAGTGAGCAGTACTTC
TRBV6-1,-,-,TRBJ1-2,CASSGTGIGNYGYTF,TGTGCCAGCAGCGGAACAGGGATAGGGAACTATGGCTACACCTTC
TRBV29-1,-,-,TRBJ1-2,CSVGVRANYGYTF,TGCAGCGTTGGTGTCAGGGCCAACTATGGCTACACCTTC
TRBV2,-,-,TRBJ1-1,CATSGGTRGNTEAFF,TGTGCCACCTCGGGGGGGACACGAGGGAACACTGAAGCTTTCTTT
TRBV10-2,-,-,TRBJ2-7,CASSTRDWGYEQYF,TGCGCCAGCAGTACCCGGGACTGGGGGTACGAGCAGTACTTC